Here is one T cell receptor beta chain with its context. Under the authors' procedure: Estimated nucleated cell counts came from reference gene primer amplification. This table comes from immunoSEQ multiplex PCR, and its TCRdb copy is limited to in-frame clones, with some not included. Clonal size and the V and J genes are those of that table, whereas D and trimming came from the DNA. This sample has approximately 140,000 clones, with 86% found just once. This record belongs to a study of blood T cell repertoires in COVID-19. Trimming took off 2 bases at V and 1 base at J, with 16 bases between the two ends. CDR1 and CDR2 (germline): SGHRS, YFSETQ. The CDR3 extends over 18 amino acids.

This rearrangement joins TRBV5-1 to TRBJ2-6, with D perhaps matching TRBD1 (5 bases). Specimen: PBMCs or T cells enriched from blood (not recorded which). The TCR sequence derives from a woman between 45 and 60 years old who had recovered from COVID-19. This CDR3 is CASSFDRIGSSGANVLTF. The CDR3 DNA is TGCGCCAGCAGCTTTGACAGAATAGGTTCTTCTGGGGCCAACGTCCTGACTTTC.